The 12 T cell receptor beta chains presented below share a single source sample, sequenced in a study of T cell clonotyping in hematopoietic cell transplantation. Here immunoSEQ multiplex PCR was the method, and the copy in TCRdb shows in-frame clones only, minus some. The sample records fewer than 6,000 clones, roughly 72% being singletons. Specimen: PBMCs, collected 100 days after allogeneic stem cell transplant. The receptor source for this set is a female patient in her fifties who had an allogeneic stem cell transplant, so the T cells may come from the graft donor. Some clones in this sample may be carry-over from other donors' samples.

In DNA, the CDR3 is TGCAGCGTTGTACTAGCGGGACTCAATGAGCAGTTCTTC. Its protein product is CSVVLAGLNEQFF. The chain joins TRBV29-1 to TRBJ2-1; 10 bases are shared with TRBD2. J gave up 6 bases and V 4 bases, and 3 bases lay outside the gene matches. Germline CDR1 SQVTM, CDR2 ANQGSEA. This CDR3 has 13 amino acids.

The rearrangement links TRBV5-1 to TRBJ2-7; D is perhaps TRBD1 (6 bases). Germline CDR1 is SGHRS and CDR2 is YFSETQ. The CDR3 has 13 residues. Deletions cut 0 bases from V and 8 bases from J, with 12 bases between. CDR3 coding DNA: TGCGCCAGCAGCTTGGCCAGGGGTAGCAAGCAGTACTTC. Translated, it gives CASSLARGSKQYF.

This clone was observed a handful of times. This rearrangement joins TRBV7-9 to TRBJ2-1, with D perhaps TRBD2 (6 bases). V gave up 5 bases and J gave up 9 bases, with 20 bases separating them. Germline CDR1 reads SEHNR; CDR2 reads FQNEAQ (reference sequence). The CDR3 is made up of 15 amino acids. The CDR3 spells CASSGSGPLGGEQFF. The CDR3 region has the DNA TGTGCCAGCAGCGGATCCGGGCCCCTCGGGGGTGAGCAGTTCTTC.

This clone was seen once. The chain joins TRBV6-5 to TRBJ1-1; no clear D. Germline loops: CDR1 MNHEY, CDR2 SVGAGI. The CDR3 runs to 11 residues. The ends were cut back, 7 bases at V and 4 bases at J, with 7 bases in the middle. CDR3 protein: CASIRGTEAFF. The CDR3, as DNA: TGTGCCAGCATAAGAGGCACTGAAGCTTTCTTT.

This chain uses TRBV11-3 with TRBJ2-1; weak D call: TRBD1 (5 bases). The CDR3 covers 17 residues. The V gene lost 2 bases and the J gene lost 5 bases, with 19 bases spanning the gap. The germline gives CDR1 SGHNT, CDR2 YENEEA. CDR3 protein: CASSLFFSGSHNNEQFF. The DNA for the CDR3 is TGTGCCAGCAGCTTATTCTTTTCAGGGTCCCACAACAATGAGCAGTTCTTC. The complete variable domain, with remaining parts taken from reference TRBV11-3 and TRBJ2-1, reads EAGVVQSPRYKIIEKKQPVAFWCNPISGHNTLYWYLQNLGQGPELLIRYENEEAVDDSQLPKDRFSAERLKGVDSTLKIQPAELGDSAVYLCASSLFFSGSHNNEQFFGPGTRLTVL.

CDR3 residues: CASSWTDSYEQYF. CDR3 DNA sequence: TGTGCCAGCAGTTGGACAGACTCCTACGAGCAGTACTTC. The rearrangement links TRBV6-5 to TRBJ2-7; D possibly corresponds to TRBD1 (6 bases). The CDR3 length is 13 residues. Deletions cut 4 bases from V and 0 bases from J, with 7 bases between. Per germline, CDR1 MNHEY and CDR2 SVGAGI.

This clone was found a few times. In nucleotides, the CDR3 is TGTGCCAGCAGAAGTCCCGGGACTTACCAAGCTTTCTTT. Protein sequence: CASRSPGTYQAFF. This chain connects TRBV5-4 to TRBJ1-1, with D maybe TRBD1 (5 bases). In germline, CDR1 is SGHNT, CDR2 YYREEE (reference sequence). The CDR3 spans 13 residues. Trimming cost V 5 bases and J 9 bases, with 17 bases left between them.

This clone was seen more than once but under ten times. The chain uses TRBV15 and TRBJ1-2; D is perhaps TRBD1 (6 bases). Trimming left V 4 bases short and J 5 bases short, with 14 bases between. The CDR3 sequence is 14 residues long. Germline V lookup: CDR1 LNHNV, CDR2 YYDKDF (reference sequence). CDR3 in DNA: TGTGCCACCAGCATCCGTGGGGGCTCGTATGGCTACACCTTC. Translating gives CATSIRGGSYGYTF.

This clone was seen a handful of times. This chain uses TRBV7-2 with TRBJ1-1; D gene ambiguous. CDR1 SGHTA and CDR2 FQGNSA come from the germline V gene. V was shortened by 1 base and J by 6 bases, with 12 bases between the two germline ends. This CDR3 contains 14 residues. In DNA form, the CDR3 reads TGTGCCAGCAGCTTAGGAGGGATCCGGCCTGAAGCTTTCTTT. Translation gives CASSLGGIRPEAFF.

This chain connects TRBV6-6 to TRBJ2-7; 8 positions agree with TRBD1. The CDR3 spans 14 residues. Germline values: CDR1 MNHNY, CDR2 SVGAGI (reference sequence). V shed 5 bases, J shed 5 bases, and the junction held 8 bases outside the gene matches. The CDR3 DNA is TGTGCCAGCAGTACCGGACAGGGCGGCGACGAGCAGTACTTC. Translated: CASSTGQGGDEQYF.

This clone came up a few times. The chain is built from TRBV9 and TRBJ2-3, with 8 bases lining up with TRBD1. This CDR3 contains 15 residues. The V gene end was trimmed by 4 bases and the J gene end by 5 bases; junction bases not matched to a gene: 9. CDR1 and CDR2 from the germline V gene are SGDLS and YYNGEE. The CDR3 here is CASSPPTGERDTQYF. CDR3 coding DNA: TGTGCCAGCAGCCCACCGACAGGGGAAAGAGATACGCAGTATTTT.

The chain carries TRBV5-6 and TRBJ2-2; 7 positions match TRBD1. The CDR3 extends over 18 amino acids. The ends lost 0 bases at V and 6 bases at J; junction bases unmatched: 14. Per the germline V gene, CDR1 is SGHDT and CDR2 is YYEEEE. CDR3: CASSLVPWAGGISGELFF. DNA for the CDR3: TGTGCCAGCAGCTTGGTGCCCTGGGCAGGGGGTATCTCCGGGGAGCTGTTTTTT.